Each of the 13 T cell receptor beta chains below was sequenced from the same sample in a study of a mutant IDH1 vaccine in newly diagnosed glioma. Repertoires were generated with immunoSEQ multiplex PCR, while TCRdb's copy carries only in-frame clones and drops some. Of around 30,000 clones listed, about 80% are singletons. Time point meaning: baseline, week 1 (first vaccination visit). The treatment here: pre-vaccination baseline after standard-of-care therapy. The sequences come from peripheral blood mononuclear cells (PBMCs), collected from a glioma patient treated with radiotherapy, temozolomide or both. The receptors stem from a man aged 50-59 years with glioma. Some clones in this sample may be carry-over from other donors' samples.

CDR3 sequence (DNA): TGTGCCTGGAGTCCCTCAACAGGGACAGATACGCAGTATTTT. Encoded protein: CAWSPSTGTDTQYF. V usage is TRBV30 and J usage is TRBJ2-3, with TRBD1 as a possible D gene (6 bases). Germline CDR1 reads GTSNPN; CDR2 reads SVGIG (reference sequence). The CDR3 is 14 residues long. Between the trimmed V and J ends, which lost 2 bases and 3 bases, there was a span of 12 bases.

The gene calls are TRBV28 and TRBJ2-1; 8 bases fit TRBD2. This CDR3 is built from 15 residues. The germline V gene encodes CDR1 MDHEN and CDR2 SYDVKM. Trimming at V came to 3 bases and at J to 7 bases, leaving 8 bases not matched to a gene. The CDR3 DNA reads as TGTGCCAGCAGTTTGGGACTAGGTGTTAGGAATGAGCAGTTCTTC. This gives the protein CASSLGLGVRNEQFF.

The chain couples TRBV4-3 to TRBJ2-5, with 7 positions matching TRBD2. CDR3 length equals 14 residues. CDR1 is LGHNA and CDR2 is YSLEER in the germline V gene. Trimming took 0 bases from V and 7 from J; bases not matched to a gene: 5. The CDR3 sequence: CASSQDRTGGTQYF. As DNA, the CDR3 is TGCGCCAGCAGCCAAGATAGGACGGGGGGGACCCAGTACTTC.

The chain couples TRBV5-4 to TRBJ2-1; D remains ambiguous. Trimming stripped 6 bases from V and 5 bases from J, with 18 bases between. Germline V gene lookup returns CDR1 SGHNT and CDR2 YYREEE (reference sequence). The CDR3 runs 15 residues. CDR3 coding DNA: TGTGCCAGCACTATCCTCGAGGACGGCAACAATGAGCAGTTCTTC. As protein: CASTILEDGNNEQFF. Looking up the rest from reference TRBV5-4 and TRBJ2-1 gives the full variable domain: ETGVTQSPTHLIKTRGQQVTLRCSSQSGHNTVSWYQQALGQGPQFIFQYYREEENGRGNFPPRFSGLQFPNYSSELNVNALELDDSALYLCASTILEDGNNEQFFGPGTRLTVL.

This chain connects TRBV6-5 to TRBJ2-1; D uncertain. V shed 5 bases and J shed 6 bases, with 14 bases lying between them. The CDR3 is 14 amino acids. CDR1 MNHEY and CDR2 SVGAGI come from the germline V gene. DNA of the CDR3: TGTGCCAGCAGTCCCCGGGCAGACTCCAATGAGCAGTTCTTC. This encodes CASSPRADSNEQFF.

This clone was recorded only once. J is TRBJ2-5 and V is TRBV2, with D perhaps matching TRBD1 or TRBD2 (6 bases each). This CDR3 region has 14 residues. The germline V and J ends were trimmed by 6 bases and 2 bases, with 13 bases remaining between them. The germline gives CDR1 SNHLY, CDR2 FYNNEI. The CDR3 DNA reads as TGTGCCAGCAGAAACGAGGGGGGTCAAGAGACCCAGTACTTC. It encodes CASRNEGGQETQYF.

The chain has TRBV30 and TRBJ1-1; TRBD1 matches 7 bases. The CDR3 has 15 residues. Germline CDR1 is GTSNPN and CDR2 is SVGIG (reference sequence). V shed 1 base, J shed 4 bases, and the junction held 9 bases outside the gene matches. The CDR3 DNA is TGTGCCTGGAGTGCAGGGGAGGGGGCGGGCACTGAAGCTTTCTTT. Residues: CAWSAGEGAGTEAFF.

This clone was seen more than once but under ten times. The rearrangement uses TRBV5-6 and TRBJ2-7; possibly TRBD1 or TRBD2 for D (5 bases each). Per germline, CDR1 SGHDT and CDR2 YYEEEE. Trimming pared 6 bases from V and 2 bases from J, leaving 18 bases between. The CDR3 consists of 15 residues. CDR3 loop: CASTWGPGQTYEQYF. CDR3 nucleotide sequence: TGTGCCAGCACCTGGGGACCCGGGCAAACCTACGAGCAGTACTTC.

This clone has only one observation. The rearrangement uses TRBV7-9 and TRBJ2-7; D possibly uses TRBD1 or TRBD2 (5 bases each). The germline V gene encodes CDR1 SEHNR and CDR2 FQNEAQ (reference sequence). The CDR3 has 12 amino acids. V lost 3 bases and J lost 6, with 9 bases in between. The CDR3 region is CASSLGTAEQYF. The CDR3 coding sequence is TGTGCCAGCAGCTTGGGGACCGCCGAGCAGTACTTC.

Comment on this clone: One junction end does not reproduce the germline sequence, and a read error may be involved. At the DNA level, this CDR3 is encoded by other sequences in the same sample as well. This chain joins TRBV5-6 and TRBJ1-5; weak D call: TRBD1 (6 bases). The CDR3 sequence is 14 residues long. Per the germline V gene, CDR1 is SGHDT and CDR2 is YYEEEE. DNA of the CDR3: TGCGCCAGCAGCTTGAGGAGGGGGAATCAGCCCCAGCATTTT. This encodes CASSLRRGNQPQHF. Full variable domain (missing parts from reference TRBV5-6 and TRBJ1-5): DAGVTQSPTHLIKTRGQQVTLRCSPKSGHDTVSWYQQALGQGPQFIFQYYEEEERQRGNFPDRFSGHQFPNYSSELNVNALLLGDSALYLCASSLRRGNQPQHFGDGTRLSIL.

The chain employs TRBV5-1 and TRBJ2-3; 7 bases are shared with TRBD2. Germline lookup yields CDR1 SGHRS and CDR2 YFSETQ. This CDR3 is built from 14 residues. Trimming took 2 bases from V and 4 from J; bases not matched to a gene: 4. The DNA for the CDR3 is TGCGCCAGCAGCTTAGGGACTACCTCAGATACGCAGTATTTT. Translating gives CASSLGTTSDTQYF. The entire variable domain, with the rest obtained from reference TRBV5-1 and TRBJ2-3, is as follows: KAGVTQTPRYLIKTRGQQVTLSCSPISGHRSVSWYQQTPGQGLQFLFEYFSETQRNKGNFPGRFSGRQFSNSRSEMNVSTLELGDSALYLCASSLGTTSDTQYFGPGTRLTVL.

J is TRBJ2-1 and V is TRBV6-6; D gene ambiguous. With 4 bases removed from V and 9 bases from J, the gap between germline ends came to 16 bases. Germline CDR1 reads MNHNY; CDR2 reads SVGAGI (reference sequence). The CDR3 spans 14 residues. CDR3 amino acids: CASSSKPWGGEQFF. In DNA form, the CDR3 reads TGTGCCAGCAGTTCCAAACCGTGGGGTGGTGAGCAGTTCTTC.

This chain links TRBV4-3 with TRBJ2-4; no firm D call. The germline gives CDR1 LGHNA, CDR2 YSLEER. Trimming shortened V by 2 bases and J by 2 bases, and 16 bases separated the two germline ends. The CDR3 length is 17 residues. The CDR3 reads CASSQSPLGSSKNIQYF. The CDR3 coding sequence is TGCGCCAGCAGCCAATCGCCCCTTGGCAGTTCCAAAAACATTCAGTACTTC.